Below, 3 T cell receptor beta chains from the same sample are listed, as sequenced in a study of blood T cell repertoires in COVID-19. TCRdb's table, derived via immunoSEQ multiplex PCR, lists solely in-frame clones and lacks some. This repertoire shows 200,000 to 250,000 clones, 75% to 85% found once; its top ten account for roughly a tenth. What was sequenced was peripheral blood. The origin of the receptors is a man between 50 and 59 years old with active or convalescent COVID-19.

The chain has TRBV9 and TRBJ2-3; possibly TRBD1 for D (5 bases). Trimming stripped 7 bases from V and 2 bases from J, with 11 bases between. The CDR3 sequence is 13 residues long. The germline V gene encodes CDR1 SGDLS and CDR2 YYNGEE. CDR3 amino acids: CASGDRFTDTQYF. As DNA, the CDR3 is TGTGCCAGCGGCGACAGATTCACAGATACGCAGTATTTT.

V usage is TRBV6-5 and J usage is TRBJ1-4; 10 bases map to TRBD1. CDR3 length equals 16 residues. Germline assignment: CDR1 MNHEY and CDR2 SVGAGI. Germline trimming cut 4 bases from V and 0 bases from J; bases unmatched to any gene: 2. The CDR3 DNA reads TGTGCCAGCAGTTCGGACAGGGGGGCAACTAATGAAAAACTGTTTTTT. Translated: CASSSDRGATNEKLFF.

CDR3 sequence reads: CSVERQGLLYTEAFF. The CDR3 DNA sequence: TGCAGCGTTGAGCGACAGGGGTTATTGTACACTGAAGCTTTCTTT. V gene TRBV29-1 combines with J gene TRBJ1-1; 8 bases map to TRBD1. The CDR3 is made up of 15 amino acids. Trimming took 3 bases from V and 3 from J; bases not matched to a gene: 9. From germline, CDR1 is SQVTM and CDR2 ANQGSEA.